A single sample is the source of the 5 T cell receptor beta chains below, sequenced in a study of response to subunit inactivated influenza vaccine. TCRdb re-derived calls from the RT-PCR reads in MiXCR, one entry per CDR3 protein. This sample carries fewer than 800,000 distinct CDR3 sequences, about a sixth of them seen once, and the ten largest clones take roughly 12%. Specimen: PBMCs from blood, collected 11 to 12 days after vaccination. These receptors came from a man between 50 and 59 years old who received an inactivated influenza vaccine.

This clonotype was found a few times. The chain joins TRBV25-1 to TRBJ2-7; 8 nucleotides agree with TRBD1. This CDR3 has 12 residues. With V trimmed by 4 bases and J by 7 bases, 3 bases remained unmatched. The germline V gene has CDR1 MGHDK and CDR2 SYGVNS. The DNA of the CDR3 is TGTGCCAGCAGTGGGACAGGGAGGGAGCAGTACTTC. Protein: CASSGTGREQYF.

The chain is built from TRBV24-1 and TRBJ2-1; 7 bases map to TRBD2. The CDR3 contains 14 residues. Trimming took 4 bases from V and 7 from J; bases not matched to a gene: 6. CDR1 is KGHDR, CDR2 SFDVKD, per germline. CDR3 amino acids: CATSEAGVWNEQFF. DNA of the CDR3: TGTGCCACCAGTGAGGCGGGAGTATGGAATGAGCAGTTCTTC.

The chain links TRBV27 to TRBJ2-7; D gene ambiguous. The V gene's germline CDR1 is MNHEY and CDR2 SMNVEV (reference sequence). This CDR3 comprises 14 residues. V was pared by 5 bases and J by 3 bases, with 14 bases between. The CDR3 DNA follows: TGTGCCAGCAGTCCGGCCGTCGACGGCTACGAGCAGTACTTC. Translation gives CASSPAVDGYEQYF.

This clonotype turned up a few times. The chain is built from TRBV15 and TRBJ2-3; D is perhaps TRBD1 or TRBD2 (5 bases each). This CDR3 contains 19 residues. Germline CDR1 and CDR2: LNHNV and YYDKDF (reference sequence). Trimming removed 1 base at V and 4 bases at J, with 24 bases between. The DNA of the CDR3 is TGTGCCACCAGCAGAGCGGACTGGTCGAAGACAGAGCACCCAGATACGCAGTATTTT. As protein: CATSRADWSKTEHPDTQYF. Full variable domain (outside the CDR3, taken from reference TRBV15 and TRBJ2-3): DAMVIQNPRYQVTQFGKPVTLSCSQTLNHNVMYWYQQKSSQAPKLLFHYYDKDFNNEADTPDNFQSRRPNTSFCFLDIRSPGLGDTAMYLCATSRADWSKTEHPDTQYFGPGTRLTVL.

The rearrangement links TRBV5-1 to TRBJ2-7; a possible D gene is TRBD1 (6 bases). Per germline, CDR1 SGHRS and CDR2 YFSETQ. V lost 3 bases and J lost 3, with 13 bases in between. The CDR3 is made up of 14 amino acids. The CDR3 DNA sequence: TGCGCCAGCAGCTCCGGACAGTGGGGCTACGAGCAGTACTTC. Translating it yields CASSSGQWGYEQYF.